This T cell receptor (beta chain) was captured in a study of PD-L1 blockade in urothelial cancer (dated by TCRdb to about 2017). At the level of the whole study: Every patient began therapy around 2014 and was given atezolizumab 1,200 mg intravenously every 3 weeks. About 85% of the 29 patients were males with bladder-origin urothelial cancer, and about 65% of the roughly 30 reported a prior smoking history. An ECOG performance status of 0 or 1 was recorded for the patients, and 0 to 3 prior chemotherapy regimens had been received by the patients. Blood samples were analyzed at 3 weeks after treatment start (second dose) and at 6 weeks after treatment start. A median of about 140,000 T cells and approximately 83,000 unique TCRs was obtained from blood samples, and a median clonality of roughly 0.08 was observed. Somatic, immune and clinical correlates of response to PD-L1 blockade with atezolizumab in urothelial cancer were the focus of an exploratory multi-omic analysis. Pretreatment tumor samples, along with matched peripheral blood collected serially before and after atezolizumab treatment, underwent TCR sequencing. Durable clinical benefit was defined as progression-free survival longer than 6 months, and TCR features were also tested against progression-free and overall survival. In the same patients who had TCR sequencing, pretreatment tumors also underwent whole exome sequencing and RNA sequencing. Roughly 9 patients reached durable clinical benefit, while some 21 patients did not. Pretreatment blood TCR-seq was available for around 29 patients, at least one posttreatment blood collection was obtained for 25 or so patients, and tumor TCR-seq was available for 25 or so patients. Broad study findings and their caveats: Because the sample size was small (n ≈ 30) and many exploratory analyses were performed, the results are intended to be hypothesis-generating. Patients with durable benefit showed greater expansion of tumor-associated TCR clones in peripheral blood 3 weeks after starting treatment (n ≈ 23, p = 0.022). Improved progression-free and overall survival was found to be associated with pretreatment peripheral blood TCR clonality below the median.

As regards this clone: Its antigen is still unknown. Per-base quality was not reported, and no clone a single base away is much larger than it.

The germline V gene gives CDR1 as MRHNA and CDR2 as SNTAGT. V is pared back by 3 bases and J by 0 bases, with 9 bases lying between the germline termini. The CDR3 goes from the cysteine to the phenylalanine over 16 residues. The retained sequence is limited to the CDR3, 48 bases, with the frame set at the first base. In the paper's terms, the time point label means: pretreatment peripheral blood. The cohort comprised about 30 patients with locally advanced or metastatic urothelial carcinoma treated at Memorial Sloan Kettering on a trial protocol. Peripheral blood mononuclear cells were collected pretreatment and during treatment, with between 1 and 8 total time points obtained per patient. The Qiagen DNeasy Blood extraction kit was used to purify genomic DNA from total PBMCs and tumor samples. PBMCs were collected pretreatment and during treatment and were isolated and stored as previously described.

Synthetic TCR analog templates were spiked into each PCR so that absolute template abundance could be estimated from read counts. TCRbeta CDR3 regions were amplified from genomic DNA with bias-controlled V and J gene primers using the immunoSEQ assay. Sequencing of rearranged TCRbeta segments was performed at approximately 20X coverage. Turning to the authors' computational methods: Clustering was used to correct sequencing errors, and CDR3s were annotated against IMGT to assign V, D and J genes. Downstream analyses used only productive TCRbeta rearrangements and left out out-of-frame or stop-codon sequences. Clonality was calculated as one minus the Shannon entropy normalized by the log of the number of unique productive sequences. Clones differing between time points or between blood and tumor were identified by Fisher's exact test with Benjamini-Hochberg correction at adjusted p below 0.01. This is the immuneACCESS table as TCRdb keeps it, with only in-frame sequences that have V and J called. A part of the clones is gone; compared with another copy, unresolved V genes explain less than half, and the rest is unexplained. V and J calls and clone size are as listed in that table; D and trimming were resolved from the DNA. For this sample there are under 100,000 clones; 85% to 90% appear just once. The ten largest clones represent around 1.5% of the sample.

The sequence was collected from a man aged 55 to 70 with urothelial cancer. The rearrangement joined TRBV6-4 to TRBJ2-6; the D gene is perhaps TRBD1, from 6 matching bases. Material: PBMCs, obtained around atezolizumab (anti-PD-L1) treatment. In nucleotides, the sequence is TGTGCCAGCAGTGATACAGGGACCTCTGGGGCCAACGTCCTGACTTTC. It translates as CASSDTGTSGANVLTF.